These 27 T cell receptor beta chains were all obtained from the same sample, sequenced in a study of T cell responses to AZD1222 COVID-19 vaccine. Sequencing used immunoSEQ multiplex PCR; TCRdb keeps in-frame clones, though not all of them. The sample lists about 180,000 clones, around 94% seen once, with around 1.6% in the top ten. The specimen comprised peripheral blood, sampled 28 days after the second AZD1222 dose. All receptors derive from an adult who received the AZD1222 COVID-19 vaccine.

V and J are TRBV5-5 and TRBJ1-6; 9 bases match TRBD1. The V and J ends lost 4 bases and 0 bases, in that order; junction bases with no gene match: 8. The germline V gene encodes CDR1 SGHKS and CDR2 YYEKEE (reference sequence). The CDR3 has 18 residues. CDR3: CASSINPTGGSYNSPLHF. CDR3 nucleotides: TGTGCCAGCAGCATAAACCCGACAGGGGGCTCCTATAATTCACCCCTCCACTTT.

This chain uses TRBV27 with TRBJ1-1; TRBD1 might be the D (5 bases). CDR1 and CDR2 (germline): MNHEY, SMNVEV (reference sequence). V lost 1 base and J lost 1, with 7 bases in between. The CDR3 extends over 14 amino acids. As DNA, the CDR3 is TGTGCCAGCAGTTTATTAGGGGCGAACACTGAAGCTTTCTTT. Translation gives CASSLLGANTEAFF.

The chain recombines TRBV9 with TRBJ2-3; D is perhaps TRBD2 (6 bases). Looked up from germline, CDR1 is SGDLS and CDR2 is YYNGEE. V was shortened by 1 base and J by 6 bases, with 21 bases between the two germline ends. This CDR3 is built from 17 residues. CDR3 DNA sequence: TGTGCCAGCAGCGTAAGGGACTGGGACTCAAAGGCCGATACGCAGTATTTT. Translating it yields CASSVRDWDSKADTQYF.

In this sample, this clone turned up once. The CDR3 is CASSEQQGLAYTF. The CDR3 DNA reads TGTGCCAGCAGCGAACAGCAGGGTCTGGCGTACACCTTC. The chain is built from TRBV3-1 (or the pseudogene TRBV3-2) and TRBJ1-2; the D gene is possibly TRBD1 (5 bases). The length of the CDR3 is 13 residues. Trimming left V 5 bases short and J 11 bases short, with 18 bases between. CDR1 LGHDT and CDR2 YNNKEL come from the germline V gene (reference sequence).

This rearrangement joins TRBV7-3 to TRBJ1-1; D call uncertain. CDR1 is SGHTA, CDR2 FQGTGA, per germline. CDR3 length equals 13 residues. The V end was cut by 2 bases, the J end by 1 base, with 5 bases between. As DNA, the CDR3 is TGTGCCAGCAGCTTAGGCAAGAACACTGAAGCTTTCTTT. Amino acids: CASSLGKNTEAFF.

In this sample, this clone turned up once. This chain uses TRBV5-1 with TRBJ2-1; a weak D match, TRBD2 (5 bases). CDR3 length: 13 residues. V shed 4 bases and J shed 9 bases, with 14 bases lying between them. CDR1 is SGHRS and CDR2 is YFSETQ in the germline V gene. CDR3 sequence (DNA): TGCGCCAGCAGCAACGGGAACTTCGGTGAGCAGTTCTTC. This encodes CASSNGNFGEQFF.

The V gene is TRBV6-1, the J gene TRBJ1-1; unclear D gene. The germline gives CDR1 MNHNS, CDR2 SASEGT. The V end was cut by 3 bases, the J end by 0 bases, with 5 bases between. The CDR3 has 13 residues. This chain's CDR3 is CASSERMNTEAFF. CDR3 nucleotides: TGTGCCAGCAGTGAGAGGATGAACACTGAAGCTTTCTTT.

The chain links TRBV6-2 or TRBV6-3 to TRBJ1-2; D unresolved. CDR1 MNHEY and CDR2 SVGEGT come from the germline V gene. The CDR3 totals 14 residues. Trimming cost V 0 bases and J 4 bases, with 9 bases left between them. CDR3 in amino acids: CASSYSSRIYGYTF. For the CDR3, the DNA is TGTGCCAGCAGTTACTCGAGTAGGATCTATGGCTACACCTTC.

The genes are TRBV30 and TRBJ1-5; 10 nucleotides align to TRBD1. CDR1 is GTSNPN, CDR2 SVGIG, per germline (reference sequence). The V segment lost 3 bases and the J segment 3 bases; nucleotides outside the gene matches: 11. The CDR3 has 17 amino acids. The CDR3 nucleotides are TGTGCCTGGAGCGCGGACAGGGGGACCGAGCTCAATCAGCCCCAGCATTTT. This translates into CAWSADRGTELNQPQHF.

This sequence joins TRBV5-1 and TRBJ2-3; TRBD2 matches at 7 bases. The CDR3 consists of 14 residues. Per the germline V gene, CDR1 is SGHRS and CDR2 is YFSETQ. Trimming cost V 5 bases and J 4 bases; bases outside gene matches: 7. CDR3: CASSDGRRADTQYF. The CDR3 coding sequence is TGCGCCAGCAGTGACGGGAGGCGGGCAGATACGCAGTATTTT.

This sequence joins TRBV28 and TRBJ1-1; D is possibly TRBD1 (6 bases). Germline V gene lookup returns CDR1 MDHEN and CDR2 SYDVKM. V was clipped by 2 bases and J by 4 bases, with 11 bases between them. The CDR3 totals 14 residues. The CDR3 DNA sequence: TGTGCCAGCAGTTTACCAGGGGAGGGCACTGAAGCTTTCTTT. This sequence encodes CASSLPGEGTEAFF.

The CDR3 sequence: CASSPGDSRQTQYF. The CDR3 nucleotides read TGTGCCAGCTCTCCCGGGGACTCCCGTCAGACCCAGTACTTC. V is TRBV18 and J is TRBJ2-5, with TRBD2 as a possible D gene (6 bases). This CDR3 region has 14 residues. Trimming took 6 bases from V and 6 from J, leaving 17 bases between them. Germline V gene data show CDR1 as KGHSH and CDR2 as LQKENI.

The rearrangement uses TRBV5-1 and TRBJ1-2; D not certain. The length of the CDR3 is 14 residues. The germline gives CDR1 SGHRS, CDR2 YFSETQ. V lost 6 bases and J 3 bases, leaving 15 bases between the germline ends. The CDR3 spells CASTHGGRDYGYTF. Written as DNA, the CDR3 is TGCGCCAGCACCCACGGTGGGAGGGACTATGGCTACACCTTC.

The chain's CDR3 is CASRNNAAGHEQFF. CDR3 in DNA: TGTGCCAGCAGGAACAACGCAGCGGGCCATGAGCAGTTCTTC. The V gene is TRBV6-5, the J gene TRBJ2-1, with TRBD2 as a possible D gene (6 bases). The CDR3 spans 14 residues. The germline gives CDR1 MNHEY, CDR2 SVGAGI. V lost 6 bases, J lost 8 bases, and 17 bases lay in between.

This chain connects TRBV5-1 to TRBJ2-3; D is possibly TRBD2 (5 bases). Trimming removed 1 base at V and 0 bases at J, with 9 bases between. CDR3 length equals 15 residues. The germline V gene encodes CDR1 SGHRS and CDR2 YFSETQ. CDR3 in DNA: TGCGCCAGCAGCTTGTCTGGCGGGAGCACAGATACGCAGTATTTT. Encoded protein: CASSLSGGSTDTQYF.

A single count supports this clone. The rearrangement uses TRBV2 and TRBJ1-1; D gene uncertain. Trimming left V 3 bases short and J 11 bases short, with 10 bases between. The germline V gene encodes CDR1 SNHLY and CDR2 FYNNEI. The CDR3 totals 11 residues. CDR3 protein: CASSDNLEAFF. In DNA, the CDR3 is TGTGCCAGCAGTGATAATTTGGAGGCTTTCTTT.

The V gene is TRBV5-1, the J gene TRBJ1-2, with D hard to call. The ends were cut back, 4 bases at V and 8 bases at J, with 15 bases in the middle. Per germline, CDR1 SGHRS and CDR2 YFSETQ. The CDR3 length is 13 residues. CDR3 loop: CASSLLDEEGYTF. DNA of the CDR3: TGCGCCAGCAGCCTTTTGGACGAAGAGGGCTACACCTTC.

The gene calls are TRBV2 and TRBJ1-5, with 8 positions matching TRBD1. V was pared by 2 bases and J by 7 bases, with 4 bases of the junction left unmatched. CDR3 length equals 14 residues. The germline V gene has CDR1 SNHLY and CDR2 FYNNEI. The CDR3 here is CASSERTGLQPQHF. The CDR3 DNA reads TGTGCCAGCAGTGAAAGGACAGGGCTACAGCCCCAGCATTTT. Full variable domain (remainder filled in from reference TRBV2 and TRBJ1-5): EPEVTQTPSHQVTQMGQEVILRCVPISNHLYFYWYRQILGQKVEFLVSFYNNEISEKSEIFDDQFSVERPDGSNFTLKIRSTKLEDSAMYFCASSERTGLQPQHFGDGTRLSIL.

This rearrangement joins TRBV5-1 to TRBJ2-2, with TRBD1 matching over 9 bases. After removal of 6 bases from V and 2 bases from J, the junction contained 5 bases not matched to a gene. This CDR3 comprises 15 residues. Germline lookup yields CDR1 SGHRS and CDR2 YFSETQ. CDR3 in amino acids: CASTWDRVNTGELFF. CDR3 sequence (DNA): TGCGCCAGCACCTGGGACAGGGTAAACACCGGGGAGCTGTTTTTT.

The chain joins TRBV11-1 to TRBJ1-1, with D hard to call. CDR1 SGHAT and CDR2 FQDESV come from the germline V gene (reference sequence). The CDR3 is made up of 14 amino acids. V lost 2 bases, J lost 1 base, and 8 bases lay in between. The CDR3 loop reads CASSLLDGNTEAFF. The CDR3 DNA is TGTGCCAGCAGCTTATTGGACGGGAACACTGAAGCTTTCTTT.

The V call is TRBV6-1, the J call TRBJ1-6; 7 bases map to TRBD1. V lost 3 bases and J lost 5; bases outside the gene matches: 4. The V gene's germline CDR1 is MNHNS and CDR2 SASEGT. This CDR3 comprises 15 residues. The CDR3 DNA sequence: TGTGCCAGCAGTGACCGGACAGGAAATAATTCACCCCTCCACTTT. This codes for CASSDRTGNNSPLHF.

The chain recombines TRBV27 with TRBJ1-1; TRBD1 is a possible D gene (5 bases). Looked up from germline, CDR1 is MNHEY and CDR2 is SMNVEV (reference sequence). The CDR3 sequence is 13 residues long. V was shortened by 3 bases and J by 5 bases, with 10 bases between the two germline ends. The CDR3 here is CASSLDIYTEAFF. In nucleotides, the CDR3 is TGTGCCAGCAGTTTGGACATATATACTGAAGCTTTCTTT.

The gene calls are TRBV9 and TRBJ2-1; D is possibly TRBD2 (5 bases). Germline CDR1 reads SGDLS; CDR2 reads YYNGEE. Trimming cost V 6 bases and J 5 bases, with 24 bases left between them. The CDR3 totals 17 residues. The CDR3 region is CASTDNFRDQADNEQFF. CDR3 in DNA: TGTGCCAGCACCGACAACTTCCGGGATCAAGCTGACAATGAGCAGTTCTTC.

V is TRBV7-9 and J is TRBJ1-2; D gene unclear. Germline CDR1 reads SEHNR; CDR2 reads FQNEAQ (reference sequence). Trimming took 7 bases from V and 2 from J, leaving 11 bases between them. This CDR3 region has 13 residues. For the CDR3, the DNA is TGTGCCAGCAACCCCACGGGGAACTATGGCTACACCTTC. Protein product: CASNPTGNYGYTF.

The chain carries TRBV5-6 and TRBJ1-1; D unresolved. Trimming removed 1 base from V and 5 bases from J, with 12 bases in between. Per germline, CDR1 SGHDT and CDR2 YYEEEE. This CDR3 has 14 amino acids. The CDR3 DNA is TGTGCCAGCAGCTTGATAACCGTGAGTACTGAAGCTTTCTTT. Encoded protein: CASSLITVSTEAFF.

CDR3 loop: CASSTTTSMGETQYF. The CDR3 DNA reads TGTGCCAGCAGCACAACAACTAGTATGGGAGAGACCCAGTACTTC. This chain joins TRBV7-9 and TRBJ2-5, with a possible D match to TRBD2 (5 bases). The ends were cut back, 5 bases at V and 4 bases at J, with 17 bases in the middle. Germline loops: CDR1 SEHNR, CDR2 FQNEAQ (reference sequence). The CDR3 sequence is 15 residues long.

This clone was observed a single time. The chain combines TRBV20-1 with TRBJ2-3, with 8 bases identical to TRBD2. V shed 3 bases, J shed 4 bases, and the junction held 9 bases outside the gene matches. Germline V gene sequence: CDR1 DFQATT, CDR2 SNEGSKA (reference sequence). CDR3 length equals 15 residues. This CDR3 reads CSASSDRGGADTQYF. The CDR3, as DNA: TGCAGTGCTAGTTCGGACCGGGGGGGGGCAGATACGCAGTATTTT.